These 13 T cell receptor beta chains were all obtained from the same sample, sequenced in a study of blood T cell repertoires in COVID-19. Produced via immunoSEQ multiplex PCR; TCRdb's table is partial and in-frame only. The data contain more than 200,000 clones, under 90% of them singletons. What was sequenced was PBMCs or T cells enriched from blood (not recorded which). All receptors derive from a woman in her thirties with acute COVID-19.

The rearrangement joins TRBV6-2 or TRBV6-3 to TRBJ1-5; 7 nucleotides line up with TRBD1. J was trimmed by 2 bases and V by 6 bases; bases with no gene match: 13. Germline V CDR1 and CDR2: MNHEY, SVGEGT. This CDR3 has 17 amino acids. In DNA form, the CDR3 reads TGTGCCAGCAGCCGCAACAGGGGAGCGCGCGGCAATCAGCCCCAGCATTTT. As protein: CASSRNRGARGNQPQHF.

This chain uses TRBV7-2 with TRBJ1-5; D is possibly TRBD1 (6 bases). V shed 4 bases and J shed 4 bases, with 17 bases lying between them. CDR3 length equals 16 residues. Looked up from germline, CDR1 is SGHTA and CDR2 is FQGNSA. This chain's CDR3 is CASSSIQGSVNQPQHF. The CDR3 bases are TGTGCCAGCAGCTCCATCCAGGGGAGTGTTAATCAGCCCCAGCATTTT.

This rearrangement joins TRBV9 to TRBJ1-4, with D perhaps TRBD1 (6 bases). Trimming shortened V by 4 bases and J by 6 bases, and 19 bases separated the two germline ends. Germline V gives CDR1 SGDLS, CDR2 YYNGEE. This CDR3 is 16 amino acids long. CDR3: CASSPHSGAGDEKLFF. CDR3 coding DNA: TGTGCCAGCAGCCCGCATTCAGGGGCGGGCGATGAAAAACTGTTTTTT.

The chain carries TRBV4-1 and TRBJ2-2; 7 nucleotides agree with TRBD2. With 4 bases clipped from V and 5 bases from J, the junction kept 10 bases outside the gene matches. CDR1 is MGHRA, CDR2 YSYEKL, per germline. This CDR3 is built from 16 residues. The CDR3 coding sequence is TGCGCCAGCAGCCCCGAGAGCGGGGTCCTTACCGGGGAGCTGTTTTTT. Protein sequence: CASSPESGVLTGELFF.

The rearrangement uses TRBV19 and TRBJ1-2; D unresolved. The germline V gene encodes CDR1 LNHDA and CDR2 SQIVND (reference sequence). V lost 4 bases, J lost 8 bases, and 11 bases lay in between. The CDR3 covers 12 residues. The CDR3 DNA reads TGTGCCAGTAGTAGTGCCCTACTAGGCTACACCTTC. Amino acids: CASSSALLGYTF.

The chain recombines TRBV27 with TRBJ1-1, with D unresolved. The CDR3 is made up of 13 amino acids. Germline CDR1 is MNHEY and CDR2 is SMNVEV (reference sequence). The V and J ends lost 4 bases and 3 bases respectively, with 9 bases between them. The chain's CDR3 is CASSYRLHTEAFF. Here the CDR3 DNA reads TGTGCCAGCAGTTATCGGTTACACACTGAAGCTTTCTTT.

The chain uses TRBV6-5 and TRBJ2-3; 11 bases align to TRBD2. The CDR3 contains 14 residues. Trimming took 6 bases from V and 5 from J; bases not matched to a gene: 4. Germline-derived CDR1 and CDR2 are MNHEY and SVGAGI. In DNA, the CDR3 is TGTGCCAGCAGGACTAGCGGGGTCTTAGATACGCAGTATTTT. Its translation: CASRTSGVLDTQYF.

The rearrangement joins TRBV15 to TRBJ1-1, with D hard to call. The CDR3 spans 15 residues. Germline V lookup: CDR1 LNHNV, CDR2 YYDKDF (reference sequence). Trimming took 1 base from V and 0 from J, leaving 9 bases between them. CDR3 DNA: TGTGCCACCAGCAGAGCGAGTTCCATGAACACTGAAGCTTTCTTT. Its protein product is CATSRASSMNTEAFF. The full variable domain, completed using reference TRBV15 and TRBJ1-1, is DAMVIQNPRYQVTQFGKPVTLSCSQTLNHNVMYWYQQKSSQAPKLLFHYYDKDFNNEADTPDNFQSRRPNTSFCFLDIRSPGLGDTAMYLCATSRASSMNTEAFFGQGTRLTVV.

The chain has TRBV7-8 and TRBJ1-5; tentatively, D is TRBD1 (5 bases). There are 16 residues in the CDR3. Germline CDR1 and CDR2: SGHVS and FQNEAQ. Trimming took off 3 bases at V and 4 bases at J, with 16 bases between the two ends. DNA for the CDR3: TGTGCCAGCAGCTTTACTTGGGGCGCGGGAAATCAGCCCCAGCATTTT. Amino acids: CASSFTWGAGNQPQHF.

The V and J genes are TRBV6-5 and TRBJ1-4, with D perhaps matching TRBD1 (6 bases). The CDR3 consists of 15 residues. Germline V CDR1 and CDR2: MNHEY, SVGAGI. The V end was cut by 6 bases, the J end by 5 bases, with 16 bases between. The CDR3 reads CASSPRGRGNEKLFF. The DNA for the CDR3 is TGTGCCAGCAGCCCGAGGGGCAGGGGAAATGAAAAACTGTTTTTT.

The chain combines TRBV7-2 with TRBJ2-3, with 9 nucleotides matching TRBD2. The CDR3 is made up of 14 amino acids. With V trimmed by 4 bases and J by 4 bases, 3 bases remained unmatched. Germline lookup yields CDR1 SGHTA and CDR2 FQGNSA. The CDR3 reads CASSWGGGADTQYF. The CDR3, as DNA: TGTGCCAGCAGCTGGGGCGGGGGGGCAGATACGCAGTATTTT.

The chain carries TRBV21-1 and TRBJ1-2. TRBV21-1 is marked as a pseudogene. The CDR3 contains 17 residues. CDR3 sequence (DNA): TGTGCCAGCATCCCACTCCCCTCGGGGGGAGGAATGTATGGCTACACCTTC. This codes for CASIPLPSGGGMYGYTF.

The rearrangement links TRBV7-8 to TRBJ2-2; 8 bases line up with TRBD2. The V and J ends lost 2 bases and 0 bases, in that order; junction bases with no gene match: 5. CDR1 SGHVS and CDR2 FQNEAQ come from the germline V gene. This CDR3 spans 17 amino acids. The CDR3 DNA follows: TGTGCCAGCAGCTTACTTGCGGGGGGACCGAACACCGGGGAGCTGTTTTTT. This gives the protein CASSLLAGGPNTGELFF.